A single sample is the source of the 5 T cell receptor beta chains below, sequenced in a study of identical twins. Using its own MiXCR run on the 5' RACE reads, TCRdb lists one record per CDR3 protein. The data contain about 280,000 distinct CDR3 sequences, more than 6.5% of them seen just once; the ten biggest clones take up over 2%. A further study also used this sample, focusing on yellow fever vaccine responses in identical twins.

Sequencing was performed on memory (CD45RO+) T cells sorted from blood. All receptors come from a woman aged 18 to 35 in good health.

This chain uses TRBV5-5 with TRBJ1-1, with TRBD1 as a possible D gene (6 bases). Germline V gives CDR1 SGHKS, CDR2 YYEKEE (reference sequence). V was shortened by 4 bases and J by 4 bases, with 17 bases between the two germline ends. The CDR3 contains 15 residues. The CDR3 protein is CASSARGGGGTEAFF. The CDR3 DNA is TGTGCCAGCAGCGCCAGAGGGGGGGGAGGCACTGAAGCTTTCTTT.

This clonotype was detected ten times or more. The chain uses TRBV25-1 and TRBJ1-1; D gene uncertain. Trimming pared 1 base from V and 2 bases from J, leaving 8 bases between. There are 14 residues in the CDR3. Looked up from germline, CDR1 is MGHDK and CDR2 is SYGVNS. The DNA of the CDR3 is TGTGCCAGCAGTGAATCCCGACCTAACACTGAAGCTTTCTTT. As protein: CASSESRPNTEAFF.

This clonotype was counted ten times or more. This chain uses TRBV15 with TRBJ2-1, with a weak D call TRBD2 (5 bases). With 2 bases removed from V and 2 bases from J, the gap between germline ends came to 10 bases. Germline CDR1 LNHNV, CDR2 YYDKDF (reference sequence). The CDR3 has 15 amino acids. The CDR3 DNA sequence: TGTGCCACCAGCAGACCGGGATCTGCCTACAATGAGCAGTTCTTC. Translation: CATSRPGSAYNEQFF. Supplemented by reference TRBV15 and TRBJ2-1, the full variable domain reads DAMVIQNPRYQVTQFGKPVTLSCSQTLNHNVMYWYQQKSSQAPKLLFHYYDKDFNNEADTPDNFQSRRPNTSFCFLDIRSPGLGDTAMYLCATSRPGSAYNEQFFGPGTRLTVL.

This chain links TRBV20-1 with TRBJ1-1, with D possibly being TRBD1 (6 bases). V lost 3 bases and J lost 4, with 15 bases in between. CDR1 DFQATT and CDR2 SNEGSKA come from the germline V gene (reference sequence). This CDR3 spans 14 amino acids. CDR3 sequence: CSASRGLGGTEAFF. The DNA for the CDR3 is TGCAGTGCTAGCCGGGGGCTGGGAGGCACTGAAGCTTTCTTT.

The chain carries TRBV19 and TRBJ1-5; 9 bases are a match to TRBD1. In germline, CDR1 is LNHDA, CDR2 SQIVND (reference sequence). V trimming: 5 bases; J trimming: 4 bases; junction bases outside the gene matches: 9. CDR3 length: 16 amino acids. The CDR3 loop reads CASSASGTGQNQPQHF. As DNA, the CDR3 is TGTGCCAGTAGTGCCTCCGGGACAGGGCAAAATCAGCCCCAGCATTTT.